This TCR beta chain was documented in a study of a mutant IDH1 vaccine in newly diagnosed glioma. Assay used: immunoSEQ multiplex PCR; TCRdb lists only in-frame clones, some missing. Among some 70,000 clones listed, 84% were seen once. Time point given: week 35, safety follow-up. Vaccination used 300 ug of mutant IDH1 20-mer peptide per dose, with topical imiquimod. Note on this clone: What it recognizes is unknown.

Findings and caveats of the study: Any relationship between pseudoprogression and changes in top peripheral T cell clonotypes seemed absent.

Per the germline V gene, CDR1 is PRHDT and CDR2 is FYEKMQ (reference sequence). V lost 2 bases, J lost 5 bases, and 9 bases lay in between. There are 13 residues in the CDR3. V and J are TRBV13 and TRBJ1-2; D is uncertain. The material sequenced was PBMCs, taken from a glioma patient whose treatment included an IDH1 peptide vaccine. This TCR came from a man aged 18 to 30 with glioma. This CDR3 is CASSLHSTYGYTF. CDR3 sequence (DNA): TGTGCCAGCAGCTTACACAGCACATATGGCTACACCTTC.